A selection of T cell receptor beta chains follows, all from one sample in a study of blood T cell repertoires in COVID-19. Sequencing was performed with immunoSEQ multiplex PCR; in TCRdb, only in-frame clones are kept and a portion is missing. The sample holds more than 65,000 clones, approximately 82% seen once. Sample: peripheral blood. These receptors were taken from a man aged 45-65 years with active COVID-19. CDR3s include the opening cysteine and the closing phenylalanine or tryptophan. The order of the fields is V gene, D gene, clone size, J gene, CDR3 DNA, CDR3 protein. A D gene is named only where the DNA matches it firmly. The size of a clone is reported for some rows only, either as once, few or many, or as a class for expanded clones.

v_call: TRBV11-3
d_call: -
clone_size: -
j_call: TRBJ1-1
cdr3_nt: TGTGCCAGCAGCCCCGGGGGAGGGGAGAACACTGAAGCTTTCTTT
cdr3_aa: CASSPGGGENTEAFF

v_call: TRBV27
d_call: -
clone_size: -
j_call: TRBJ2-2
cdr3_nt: TGTGCCAGCACAAACACCGGGGAGCTGTTTTTT
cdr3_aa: CASTNTGELFF

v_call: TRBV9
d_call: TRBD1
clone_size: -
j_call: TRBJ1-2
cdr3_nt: TGTGCCAGCAGCGTAGCTACAGGGGGCACCTATGGCTACACCTTC
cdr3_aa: CASSVATGGTYGYTF

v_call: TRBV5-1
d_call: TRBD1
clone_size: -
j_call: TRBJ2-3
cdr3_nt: TGCGCCAGCAGCCGGGACAGGGGCACAGATACGCAGTATTTT
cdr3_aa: CASSRDRGTDTQYF

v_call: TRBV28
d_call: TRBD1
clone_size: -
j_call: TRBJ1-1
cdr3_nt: TGTGCCAGCAGTTTAAGGACAGGGGGCTTGAACACTGAAGCTTTCTTT
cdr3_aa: CASSLRTGGLNTEAFF

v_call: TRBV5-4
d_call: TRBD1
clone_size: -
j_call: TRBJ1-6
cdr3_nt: TGTGCCAGCACCGAGGGACAGGGGTGGAATTCACCCCTCCACTTT
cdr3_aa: CASTEGQGWNSPLHF

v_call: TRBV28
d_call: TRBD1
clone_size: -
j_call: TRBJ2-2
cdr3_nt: TGTGCCAGCAGCCCTACCGGGACAGGGAACACCGGGGAGCTGTTTTTT
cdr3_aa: CASSPTGTGNTGELFF

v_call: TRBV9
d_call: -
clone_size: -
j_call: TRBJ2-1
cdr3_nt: TGTGCCAGCAGCTCCCCTTACAATGAGCAGTTCTTC
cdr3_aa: CASSSPYNEQFF

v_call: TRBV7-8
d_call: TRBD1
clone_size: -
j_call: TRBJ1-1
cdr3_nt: TGTGCCAGCAGCTTAGGGGCAGGGGGTACGGCTGAAGCTTTCTTT
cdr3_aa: CASSLGAGGTAEAFF

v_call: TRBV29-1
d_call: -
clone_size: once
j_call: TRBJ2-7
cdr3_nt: TGCAGCGTTCAAAGACAAACGGTGTCGGCCGAGCAGTACTTC
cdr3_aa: CSVQRQTVSAEQYF

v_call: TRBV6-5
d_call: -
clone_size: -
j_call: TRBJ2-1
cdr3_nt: TGTGCCAGCAGTTACTCGATACAGGTCGATGAGCAGTTCTTC
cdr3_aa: CASSYSIQVDEQFF

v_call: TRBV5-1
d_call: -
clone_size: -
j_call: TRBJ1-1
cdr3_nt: TGCGCCAGCAGCGCGGACGCGGGCACTGAAGCTTTCTTT
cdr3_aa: CASSADAGTEAFF

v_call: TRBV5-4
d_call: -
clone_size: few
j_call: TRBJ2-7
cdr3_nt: TGTGCCAGCAGCTCCGACCTAGTTGGCGAGCAGTACTTC
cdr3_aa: CASSSDLVGEQYF

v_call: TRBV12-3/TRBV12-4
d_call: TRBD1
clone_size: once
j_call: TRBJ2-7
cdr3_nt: TGTGCCAGCAGTCCGGGACAGACCTACGAGCAGTACTTC
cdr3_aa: CASSPGQTYEQYF

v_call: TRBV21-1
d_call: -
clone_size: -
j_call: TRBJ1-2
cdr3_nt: TGTGCCAGCAGCAAAGAAGGGGCCAGGGCGGACTATGGCTACACCTTC
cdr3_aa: CASSKEGARADYGYTF

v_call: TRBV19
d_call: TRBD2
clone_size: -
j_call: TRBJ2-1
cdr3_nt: TGTGCCAGTAGTATGTTCAGCGGGGGTTCCTACAATGAGCAGTTCTTC
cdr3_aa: CASSMFSGGSYNEQFF

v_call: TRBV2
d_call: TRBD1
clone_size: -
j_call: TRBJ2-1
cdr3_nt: TGTGCCAGCAGTGAGGACAGGGCTGAGCAGTTCTTC
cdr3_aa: CASSEDRAEQFF

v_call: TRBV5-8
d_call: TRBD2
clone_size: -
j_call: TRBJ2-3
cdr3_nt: TGTGCCAGCAGCTTGGGACTAGCCGATACGCAGTATTTT
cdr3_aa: CASSLGLADTQYF

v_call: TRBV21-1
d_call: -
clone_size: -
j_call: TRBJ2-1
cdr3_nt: TGTGCCAGCAGCAAAGTGGCGGGTGAGCAGTTCTTC
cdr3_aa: CASSKVAGEQFF

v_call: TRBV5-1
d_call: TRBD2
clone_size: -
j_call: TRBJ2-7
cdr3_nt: TGCGCCAGCAGCTTGTTAGCGGGGGGGTTATACGAGCAGTACTTC
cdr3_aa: CASSLLAGGLYEQYF

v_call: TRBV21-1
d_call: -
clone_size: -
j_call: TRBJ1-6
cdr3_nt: TGTGCCAGCAGCTCGACCCGGGACAGGGAGCCTCTAGGGGGTAATTCACCCCTCCACTTT
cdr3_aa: CASSSTRDREPLGGNSPLHF

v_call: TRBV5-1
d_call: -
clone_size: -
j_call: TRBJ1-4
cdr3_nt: TGCGCCAGCAGTTTTCAGGGAATTAATGAAAAACTGTTTTTT
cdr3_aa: CASSFQGINEKLFF

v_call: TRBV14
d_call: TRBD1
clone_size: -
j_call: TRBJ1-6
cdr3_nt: TGTGCCAGCAGCCGGACAGGGGGCAATAATTCACCCCTCCACTTT
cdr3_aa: CASSRTGGNNSPLHF

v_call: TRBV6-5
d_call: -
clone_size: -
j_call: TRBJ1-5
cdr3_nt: TGTGCCAGCAGTACCTATGGGGCCCAGCCCCAGCATTTT
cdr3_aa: CASSTYGAQPQHF

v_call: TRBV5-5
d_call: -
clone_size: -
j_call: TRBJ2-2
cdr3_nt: TGTGCCAGCAGCTTGGACTTTCAAAACACCGGGGAGCTGTTTTTT
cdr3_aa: CASSLDFQNTGELFF

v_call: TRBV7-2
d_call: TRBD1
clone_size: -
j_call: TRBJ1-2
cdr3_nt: TGTGCCAGCAGCTTAGCCGGGACAGGGAGGATGAGGGATGGCTACACCTTC
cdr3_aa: CASSLAGTGRMRDGYTF

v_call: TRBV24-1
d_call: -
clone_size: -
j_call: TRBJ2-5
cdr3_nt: TGTGCCACTAGTGGGGGCTCGAGGGAGACCCAGTACTTC
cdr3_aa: CATSGGSRETQYF

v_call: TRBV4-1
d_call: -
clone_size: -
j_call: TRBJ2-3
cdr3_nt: TGCGCCAGCAGCCAAGATGAGGCACCCGGAGATACGCAGTATTTT
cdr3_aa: CASSQDEAPGDTQYF

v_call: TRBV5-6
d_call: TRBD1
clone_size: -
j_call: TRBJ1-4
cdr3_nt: TGTGCCAGCAGCTTGGCCGGGACAGGGGGGGAAAAACTGTTTTTT
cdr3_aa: CASSLAGTGGEKLFF

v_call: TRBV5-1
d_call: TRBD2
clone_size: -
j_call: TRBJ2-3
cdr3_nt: TGCGCCAGCAGCTTGGGGGGAGGGACAGATACGCAGTATTTT
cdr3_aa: CASSLGGGTDTQYF

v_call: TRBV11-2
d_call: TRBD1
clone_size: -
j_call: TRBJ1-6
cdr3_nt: TGTGCCAGCAGCACGGACAGGTCCTCACCCCTCCACTTT
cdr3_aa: CASSTDRSSPLHF

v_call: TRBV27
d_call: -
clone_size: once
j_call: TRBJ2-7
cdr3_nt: TGTGCCAGCAGGCGGGACGGCCTTTTTTACGAGCAGTACTTC
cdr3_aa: CASRRDGLFYEQYF

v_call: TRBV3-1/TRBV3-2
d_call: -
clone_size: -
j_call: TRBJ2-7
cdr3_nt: TGTGCCAGCAGCCTAACTTCCCTAGATGAGCAGTACTTC
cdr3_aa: CASSLTSLDEQYF

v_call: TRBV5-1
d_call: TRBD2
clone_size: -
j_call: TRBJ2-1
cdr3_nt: TGCGCCAGCAGCTCGGGTGTGGTAGCGGGAGTGAATGAGCAGTTCTTC
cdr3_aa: CASSSGVVAGVNEQFF

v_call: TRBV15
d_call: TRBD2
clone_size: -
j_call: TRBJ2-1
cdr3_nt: TGTGCCACCAGCAGAGATCACAGCGGGGCTAATGAGCAGTTCTTC
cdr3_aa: CATSRDHSGANEQFF

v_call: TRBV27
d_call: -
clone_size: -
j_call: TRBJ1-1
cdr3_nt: TGTGCCAGCAGTTTATCACGATTTAGGAGGGACCTAAACACTGAAGCTTTCTTT
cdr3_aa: CASSLSRFRRDLNTEAFF

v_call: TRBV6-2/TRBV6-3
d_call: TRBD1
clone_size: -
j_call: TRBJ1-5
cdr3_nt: TGTGCCAGCAGTCCGAGGGGACAGGGAAATCATCAGCCCCAGCATTTT
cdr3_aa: CASSPRGQGNHQPQHF

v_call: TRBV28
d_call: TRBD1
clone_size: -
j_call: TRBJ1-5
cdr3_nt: TGTGCCAGCAGTCCCCGGACAGGGGACCAGCCCCAGCATTTT
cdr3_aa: CASSPRTGDQPQHF

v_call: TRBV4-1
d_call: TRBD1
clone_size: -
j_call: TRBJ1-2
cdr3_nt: TGCGCCAGCAGCCAATCCACAGGGGAGAATAACTATGGCTACACCTTC
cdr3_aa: CASSQSTGENNYGYTF

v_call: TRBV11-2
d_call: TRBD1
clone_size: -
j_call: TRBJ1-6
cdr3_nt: TGTGCCAGCAGCTCGACAGGGGGTAATTCACCCCTCCACTTT
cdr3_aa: CASSSTGGNSPLHF

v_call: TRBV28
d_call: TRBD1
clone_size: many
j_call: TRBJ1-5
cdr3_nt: TGTGCCAGCATCCCAGACAGGGGGGGGAGTCAGCCCCAGCATTTT
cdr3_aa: CASIPDRGGSQPQHF

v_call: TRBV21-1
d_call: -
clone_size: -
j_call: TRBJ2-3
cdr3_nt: TGTGCCAGCAGCAAGGAGGGACTAGCGGGAGGGACAGATACGCAGTATTTT
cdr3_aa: CASSKEGLAGGTDTQYF

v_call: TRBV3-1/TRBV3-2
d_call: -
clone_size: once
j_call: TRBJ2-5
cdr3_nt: TGTGCCAGCAGCCAGGCTTTGACGAGGGAGACCCAGTACTTC
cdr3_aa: CASSQALTRETQYF